Shown below are 31 T cell receptor beta chains from a single sample sequenced in a study of T cells in Graves' hyperthyroidism and ophthalmopathy. RNA transcripts yielded amplified TCR beta CDR3 regions. With the HTBI primer set, the TCR CDR3 went through a first round of RT-PCR. MiXCR, applied by TCRdb to the multiplex PCR reads, yields one record per CDR3 protein. This table has some 690,000 distinct CDR3 sequences, about 18% appearing once. Specimen: blood. The receptors were sampled from a man in his fifties with Graves' hyperthyroidism.

This clonotype was counted ten times or more. This rearrangement joins TRBV7-8 to TRBJ2-1; 9 nucleotides align to TRBD2. CDR1 SGHVS and CDR2 FQNEAQ come from the germline V gene. Trimming cost V 5 bases and J 2 bases; bases outside gene matches: 4. The CDR3 extends over 15 amino acids. The CDR3 DNA follows: TGTGCCAGCAGCCTGCGGGAGGGCCCCTACAATGAGCAGTTCTTC. Encoded protein: CASSLREGPYNEQFF.

The rearrangement joins TRBV5-1 to TRBJ2-3; unclear D gene. Germline V lookup: CDR1 SGHRS, CDR2 YFSETQ. The CDR3 consists of 13 residues. The V end lost 2 bases, the J end lost 6 bases, and 10 bases lay between the germline ends. The CDR3 sequence is CASSFGSPDTQYF. The CDR3 DNA reads as TGCGCCAGCAGCTTCGGTAGCCCGGATACGCAGTATTTT. Based on the CDR3 plus reference TRBV5-1 and TRBJ2-3, the full variable domain is KAGVTQTPRYLIKTRGQQVTLSCSPISGHRSVSWYQQTPGQGLQFLFEYFSETQRNKGNFPGRFSGRQFSNSRSEMNVSTLELGDSALYLCASSFGSPDTQYFGPGTRLTVL.

This clonotype occurred a few times. The V and J genes are TRBV4-1 and TRBJ1-1; D gene ambiguous. V lost 2 bases and J 3 bases, leaving 10 bases between the germline ends. This CDR3 is 14 amino acids long. Germline CDR1 MGHRA, CDR2 YSYEKL. CDR3 coding DNA: TGCGCCAGCAGCCAATACACCCAGGACACTGAAGCTTTCTTT. This codes for CASSQYTQDTEAFF.

This clonotype has a count of ten or more. V and J are TRBV11-3 and TRBJ1-1; TRBD1 might be the D (5 bases). V was trimmed by 3 bases and J by 5 bases, leaving 10 bases between them. The length of the CDR3 is 13 residues. Looked up from germline, CDR1 is SGHNT and CDR2 is YENEEA. The CDR3 is CASSFRVETEAFF. CDR3 sequence (DNA): TGTGCCAGCAGCTTCAGGGTAGAGACTGAAGCTTTCTTT.

This clonotype occurred many times. CDR3 bases: TGTGCCACCAGTGATTTGGCTAGCGGGGTCACAGATACGCAGTATTTT. Its translation is CATSDLASGVTDTQYF. This chain joins TRBV24-1 and TRBJ2-3; 9 nucleotides line up with TRBD2. CDR1 is KGHDR and CDR2 is SFDVKD in the germline V gene. The junction had 2 bases not matched to a gene; V was cut back by 0 bases and J by 2 bases. The CDR3 sequence is 16 residues long.

There are a few counts of this clonotype. The J gene is TRBJ2-5, the V gene TRBV13; D is possibly TRBD1 (5 bases). The CDR3 length is 15 residues. Per the germline V gene, CDR1 is PRHDT and CDR2 is FYEKMQ (reference sequence). The germline V and J ends were trimmed by 0 bases and 2 bases, with 10 bases remaining between them. CDR3 sequence reads: CASSLGPREQETQYF. The CDR3 coding sequence is TGTGCCAGCAGCTTAGGTCCCAGGGAACAAGAGACCCAGTACTTC.

The rearrangement joins TRBV5-1 to TRBJ1-5; perhaps TRBD1 as D (5 bases). V shed 0 bases and J shed 5 bases, with 12 bases lying between them. The CDR3 runs to 15 residues. The V gene's germline CDR1 is SGHRS and CDR2 YFSETQ. The CDR3 region has the DNA TGCGCCAGCAGCTTGGGTTCGGACAATGATCAGCCCCAGCATTTT. Its translation: CASSLGSDNDQPQHF.

This clonotype occurred many times. The chain combines TRBV11-2 with TRBJ2-3, with 11 bases that match TRBD2. Germline V gene lookup returns CDR1 SGHAT and CDR2 FQNNGV. The CDR3 is 17 residues long. V lost 2 bases and J lost 2; bases outside the gene matches: 6. Here the CDR3 DNA reads TGTGCCAGCAGCTTATTTCGACTAGCGGGATCCACAGATACGCAGTATTTT. Translation gives CASSLFRLAGSTDTQYF.

V and J are TRBV20-1 and TRBJ1-1; D is perhaps TRBD1 (5 bases). Germline loops: CDR1 DFQATT, CDR2 SNEGSKA (reference sequence). Trimming took off 2 bases at V and 0 bases at J, with 10 bases between the two ends. The CDR3 is 14 residues long. In DNA, the CDR3 is TGCAGTGCTAGACAGGGTGGAATGAACACTGAAGCTTTCTTT. Encoded protein: CSARQGGMNTEAFF.

In its sample, this clonotype was seen many times. The J gene is TRBJ1-5, the V gene TRBV7-2, with D perhaps matching TRBD1 (5 bases). CDR1 and CDR2 (germline): SGHTA, FQGNSA. The CDR3 consists of 13 residues. Trimming took 1 base from V and 5 from J, leaving 6 bases between them. CDR3 bases: TGTGCCAGCAGCTTAGTCAGGGATCAGCCCCAGCATTTT. Residues: CASSLVRDQPQHF.

There are many counts of this clonotype. The chain is built from TRBV12-3 or TRBV12-4 and TRBJ1-4; 8 bases agree with TRBD1. The V gene end was trimmed by 7 bases and the J gene end by 8 bases; junction bases not matched to a gene: 6. The CDR3 extends over 13 amino acids. Written as DNA, the CDR3 is TGTGCCAGCACCCTCAGGGGGCCGGAAAAACTGTTTTTT. Protein product: CASTLRGPEKLFF.

This clonotype was observed a few times. The rearrangement joins TRBV29-1 to TRBJ2-7, with 9 bases that match TRBD2. The CDR3 consists of 15 residues. Unmatched junction bases numbered 7, after V lost 1 base and J lost 3 bases. Per the germline V gene, CDR1 is SQVTM and CDR2 is ANQGSEA. CDR3 DNA: TGCAGCGTTGAAGTTATTAGCGGGAGCCTCTACGAGCAGTACTTC. This translates into CSVEVISGSLYEQYF.

This clonotype was counted many times. The chain carries TRBV6-2 or TRBV6-3 and TRBJ2-3, with 7 bases aligning to TRBD2. V trimming: 2 bases; J trimming: 3 bases; junction bases outside the gene matches: 8. The CDR3 runs 16 residues. Germline V lookup: CDR1 MNHEY, CDR2 SVGEGT. The CDR3 loop is CASSYPSREITDTQYF. CDR3 DNA sequence: TGTGCCAGCAGTTACCCCTCGCGGGAGATAACAGATACGCAGTATTTT.

This clonotype was counted many times. This rearrangement joins TRBV6-1 to TRBJ1-5; 8 bases line up with TRBD1. V lost 2 bases and J lost 6; bases outside the gene matches: 6. Germline V gene data show CDR1 as MNHNS and CDR2 as SASEGT. The CDR3 runs 15 residues. CDR3 DNA: TGTGCCAGCAGTGAAAGTCTTACAGGGGGTCAGCCCCAGCATTTT. It yields the protein CASSESLTGGQPQHF.

This clonotype was seen ten or more times. The rearrangement links TRBV11-2 to TRBJ2-3, with D possibly matching TRBD2 (6 bases). V lost 3 bases and J lost 7, with 8 bases in between. Germline CDR1 and CDR2: SGHAT and FQNNGV. This CDR3 has 12 residues. The CDR3 reads CASSLEGNTQYF. CDR3 in DNA: TGTGCCAGCAGCTTGGAGGGTAATACGCAGTATTTT.

There are many counts of this clonotype. The chain employs TRBV28 and TRBJ1-1; D is uncertain. Trimming cost V 6 bases and J 0 bases, with 8 bases left between them. Germline V gene data show CDR1 as MDHEN and CDR2 as SYDVKM. The CDR3 length is 13 residues. CDR3 coding DNA: TGTGCCAGCAGATCAAGCTTGAACACTGAAGCTTTCTTT. Protein product: CASRSSLNTEAFF.

This sequence joins TRBV27 and TRBJ2-6, with D possibly being TRBD2 (5 bases). This CDR3 is 16 amino acids long. The V gene's germline CDR1 is MNHEY and CDR2 SMNVEV (reference sequence). Deletions cut 8 bases from V and 0 bases from J, with 14 bases between. The CDR3 here is CASGSAPSSGANVLTF. CDR3 DNA sequence: TGTGCCAGCGGGAGCGCCCCTAGCTCTGGGGCCAACGTCCTGACTTTC.

This clonotype was counted only a few times. The CDR3 nucleotides read TGTGCCAGCAGTCTTCCCCCTGGCACTGAAGCTTTCTTT. It codes for CASSLPPGTEAFF. This chain joins TRBV28 and TRBJ1-1, with unresolved D. CDR3 length: 13 residues. From germline, CDR1 is MDHEN and CDR2 SYDVKM. The germline V and J ends were trimmed by 5 bases and 4 bases, with 11 bases remaining between them.

This clonotype was recorded at least ten times. The V call is TRBV7-6, the J call TRBJ2-1; TRBD2 matches 12 bases. This CDR3 comprises 17 residues. J gave up 1 base and V 2 bases, and 3 bases lay outside the gene matches. Germline V gene sequence: CDR1 SGHVS, CDR2 FNYEAQ. The CDR3 reads CASSLWTSGTSYNEQFF. CDR3 DNA: TGTGCCAGCAGCTTATGGACTAGCGGGACGTCCTACAATGAGCAGTTCTTC.

As regards this clonotype: A junction end diverges from the germline sequence, so it may reflect a read error. This rearrangement joins TRBV12-3 or TRBV12-4 to TRBJ1-5, with 9 bases aligning to TRBD1. The CDR3 sequence is 15 residues long. The CDR3 spells CATSTLQGAVQPQHF. CDR3 coding DNA: TGTGCCACCAGCACTCTACAGGGGGCCGTTCAGCCACAGCATTTT.

This chain connects TRBV6-2 or TRBV6-3 to TRBJ2-7; the match to TRBD1 covers 8 bases. Per the germline V gene, CDR1 is MNHEY and CDR2 is SVGEGT. V lost 6 bases to trimming and J lost 5 bases; unmatched junction nucleotides: 12. The length of the CDR3 is 15 residues. The CDR3 DNA follows: TGTGCCAGCAGATCCGGACAGGGACAGTGGCACGAGCAGTACTTC. As protein: CASRSGQGQWHEQYF.

This clonotype appeared many times. The gene calls are TRBV19 and TRBJ2-1, with D perhaps TRBD2 (6 bases). This CDR3 comprises 12 residues. The germline V gene encodes CDR1 LNHDA and CDR2 SQIVND (reference sequence). V was pared by 10 bases and J by 5 bases, with 12 bases between. CDR3 sequence reads: CATQTRDNEQFF. The CDR3 DNA reads as TGTGCCACCCAGACTAGGGACAATGAGCAGTTCTTC.

At least ten counts were recorded for this clonotype. The rearrangement uses TRBV6-2 or TRBV6-3 and TRBJ2-2; D gene unclear. This CDR3 is built from 13 residues. Germline V lookup: CDR1 MNHEY, CDR2 SVGEGT. Trimming stripped 3 bases from V and 6 bases from J, with 8 bases between. The CDR3 coding sequence is TGTGCCAGCAGTTATGCGAAATCCGGGGAGCTGTTTTTT. Translation: CASSYAKSGELFF.

This clonotype was recorded many times. This chain uses TRBV28 with TRBJ2-7; D is undetermined. CDR1 MDHEN and CDR2 SYDVKM come from the germline V gene. The V end lost 7 bases, the J end lost 5 bases, and 12 bases lay between the germline ends. CDR3 size: 12 residues. CDR3 DNA: TGTGCCAGCACCGAGCCCCACCACGAGCAGTACTTC. This translates into CASTEPHHEQYF.

This clonotype was recorded many times. The CDR3 is CASRRGRANTEAFF. DNA for the CDR3: TGTGCCAGCAGACGCGGACGGGCGAACACTGAAGCTTTCTTT. This chain uses TRBV3-1 with TRBJ1-1; D remains unclear. There are 14 residues in the CDR3. The V end was cut by 6 bases, the J end by 1 base, with 12 bases between. Germline loops: CDR1 LGHDT, CDR2 YNNKEL (reference sequence).

The chain combines TRBV4-3 with TRBJ1-2, with 9 bases lining up with TRBD1. The ends lost 5 bases at V and 4 bases at J; junction bases unmatched: 8. This CDR3 has 15 amino acids. CDR1 is LGHNA and CDR2 is YSLEER in the germline V gene. The CDR3 bases are TGCGCCAGCAGCGTCGGACAGGGGTTTTTCTATGGCTACACCTTC. This translates into CASSVGQGFFYGYTF.

This clonotype was observed a handful of times. The chain carries TRBV2 and TRBJ2-3, with a possible D match to TRBD2 (6 bases). CDR3 size: 13 residues. V lost 8 bases to trimming and J lost 11 bases, with 20 bases between them. The germline V gene has CDR1 SNHLY and CDR2 FYNNEI. As DNA, the CDR3 is TGTGCCAGCTCTATGGGTGGGGCGGGAAAGCAGTATTTT. Its translation: CASSMGGAGKQYF.

Ten or more counts support this clonotype. The chain joins TRBV7-2 to TRBJ2-5, with 8 nucleotides matching TRBD1. Trimming cost V 5 bases and J 5 bases; bases outside gene matches: 10. Germline V gene data show CDR1 as SGHTA and CDR2 as FQGNSA. The CDR3 has 15 residues. Here the CDR3 reads CASSHTTGVGETQYF. CDR3 coding DNA: TGTGCCAGCAGCCATACGACAGGGGTCGGCGAGACCCAGTACTTC.

This clonotype was found a few times. The gene calls are TRBV28 and TRBJ1-1, with D possibly matching TRBD1 (5 bases). The V gene's germline CDR1 is MDHEN and CDR2 SYDVKM. The CDR3 is made up of 13 amino acids. Trimming shortened V by 5 bases and J by 9 bases, and 16 bases separated the two germline ends. The chain's CDR3 is CASSRRDQRQAFF. The CDR3 DNA reads TGTGCCAGCAGTCGCCGGGACCAGAGGCAAGCTTTCTTT.

The chain joins TRBV25-1 to TRBJ2-3; D call uncertain. Germline V gives CDR1 MGHDK, CDR2 SYGVNS. The CDR3 covers 14 residues. V lost 3 bases and J 4 bases, leaving 11 bases between the germline ends. DNA for the CDR3: TGTGCCAGCAGTGAGTGGTTTGGGGCAGATACGCAGTATTTT. Translation: CASSEWFGADTQYF.

The chain recombines TRBV19 with TRBJ1-1; TRBD1 matches 7 bases. Germline V gene data show CDR1 as LNHDA and CDR2 as SQIVND (reference sequence). The CDR3 extends over 13 amino acids. V was clipped by 5 bases and J by 5 bases; unmatched bases: 5. Here the CDR3 DNA reads TGTGCCAGTAGTGCAGGGGGTAGGACTGAAGCTTTCTTT. Translating gives CASSAGGRTEAFF.